This T cell receptor (beta chain) was observed in a study of blood T cell repertoires in COVID-19. TCRdb's table, derived via immunoSEQ multiplex PCR, lists solely in-frame clones and lacks some. The repertoire holds about 210,000 clones, with 70% to 90% as singletons. Germline V lookup: CDR1 MDHEN, CDR2 SYDVKM. Trimming took off 1 base at V and 3 bases at J, with 12 bases between the two ends. The CDR3 is 15 residues long. The sequenced material came from peripheral blood. The TCR comes from a woman in her 50s with active or convalescent COVID-19. The chain combines TRBV28 with TRBJ1-2; perhaps TRBD1 as D (6 bases). The CDR3 DNA reads as TGTGCCAGCAGTTTATCTCAGGGGCAACACTATGGCTACACCTTC. It codes for CASSLSQGQHYGYTF.